The text below deals with one T cell receptor (beta chain). These data belong to a study of T cell changes during pregnancy in multiple sclerosis. Clones were sequenced by immunoSEQ multiplex PCR, and TCRdb holds only the in-frame ones, with some missing. The data contain 50,000 to 60,000 clones, roughly 90% of them seen just once; the ten biggest clones take up 1.8%. Trimming shortened V by 4 bases and J by 0 bases, and 13 bases separated the two germline ends. The germline V gene encodes CDR1 LNHDA and CDR2 SQIVND (reference sequence). The CDR3 totals 16 residues. V and J are TRBV19 and TRBJ1-3; D possibly corresponds to TRBD1 (6 bases). This clonotype was obtained from a female donor with multiple sclerosis, enrolled in a pregnancy study. This material consisted of peripheral blood, taken after pregnancy. CDR3 nucleotide sequence: TGTGCCAGTAGTACCGACAGGTTGCGCTCTGGAAACACCATATATTTT. Its translation: CASSTDRLRSGNTIYF.